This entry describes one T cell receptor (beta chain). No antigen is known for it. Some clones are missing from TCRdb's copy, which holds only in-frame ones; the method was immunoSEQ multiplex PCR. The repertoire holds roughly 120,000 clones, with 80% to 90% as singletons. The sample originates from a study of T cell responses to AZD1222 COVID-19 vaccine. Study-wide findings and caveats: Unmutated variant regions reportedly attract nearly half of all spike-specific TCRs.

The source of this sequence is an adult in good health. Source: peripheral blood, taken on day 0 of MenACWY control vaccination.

The CDR3 DNA reads TGTGCCAGCAGCTCCCAGGGGGATGAGCAGTTCTTC. This translates into CASSSQGDEQFF. The chain recombines TRBV7-2 with TRBJ2-1, with 7 bases lining up with TRBD1. The CDR3 extends over 12 amino acids. CDR1 and CDR2 from the germline V gene are SGHTA and FQGNSA. V lost 4 bases and J lost 8; bases outside the gene matches: 2.